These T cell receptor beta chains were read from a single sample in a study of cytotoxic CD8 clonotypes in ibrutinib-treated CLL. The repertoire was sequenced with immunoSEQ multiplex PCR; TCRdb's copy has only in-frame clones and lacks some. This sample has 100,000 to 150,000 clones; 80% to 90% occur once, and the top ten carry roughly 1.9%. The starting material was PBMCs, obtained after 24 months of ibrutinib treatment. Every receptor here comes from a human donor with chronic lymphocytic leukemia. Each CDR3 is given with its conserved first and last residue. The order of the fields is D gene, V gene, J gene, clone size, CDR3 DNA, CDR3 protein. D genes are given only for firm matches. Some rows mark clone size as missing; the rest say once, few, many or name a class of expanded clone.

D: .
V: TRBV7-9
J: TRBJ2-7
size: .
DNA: TGTGCCAGCAGCCCGAGAGAGGGTAGCTCCTACGAGCAGTACTTC
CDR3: CASSPREGSSYEQYF

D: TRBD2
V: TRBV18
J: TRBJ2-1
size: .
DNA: TGTGCCAGCTCACCCGGGAGTCTAGCGGGGAATGAGCAGTTCTTC
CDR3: CASSPGSLAGNEQFF

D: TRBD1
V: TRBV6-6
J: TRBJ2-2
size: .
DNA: TGTGCCAGCAGTTACTCGTCAGGGGGAAACACCGGGGAGCTGTTTTTT
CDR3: CASSYSSGGNTGELFF

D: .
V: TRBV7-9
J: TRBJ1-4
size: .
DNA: TGTGCCAGCAGCGGAGGGGGTGAAAAACTGTTTTTT
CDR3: CASSGGGEKLFF

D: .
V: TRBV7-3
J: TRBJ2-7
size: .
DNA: TGTGCCAGCAGCTTATATACACCGAGCTCGGGGGAGCAGTACTTC
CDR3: CASSLYTPSSGEQYF

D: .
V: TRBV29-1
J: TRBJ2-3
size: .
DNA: TGCAGCTCCTTGGAGGACGTCGGTAGCACAGATACGCAGTATTTT
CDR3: CSSLEDVGSTDTQYF

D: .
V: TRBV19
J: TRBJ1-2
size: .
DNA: TGTGCCAGTACCGGGGGAAGAAACTATGGCTACACCTTC
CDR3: CASTGGRNYGYTF

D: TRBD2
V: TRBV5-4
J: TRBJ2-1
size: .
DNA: TGTGCCAGCAGAGAGCGGGGGGGCCTTGGTGAGCAGTTCTTC
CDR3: CASRERGGLGEQFF

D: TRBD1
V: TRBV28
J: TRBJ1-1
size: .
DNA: TGTGCCAGCAGTTCGGGGGGGACAGGGGACACTGAAGCTTTCTTT
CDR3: CASSSGGTGDTEAFF

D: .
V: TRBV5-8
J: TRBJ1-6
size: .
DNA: TGTGCCAGCAGCTTGGTCGGGGGGAGCTCCTATAATTCACCCCTCCACTTT
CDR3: CASSLVGGSSYNSPLHF

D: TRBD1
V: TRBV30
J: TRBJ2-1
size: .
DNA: TGTGCCTGGACCATGGGGACAGGGGTTTCGAATGAGCAGTTCTTC
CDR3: CAWTMGTGVSNEQFF

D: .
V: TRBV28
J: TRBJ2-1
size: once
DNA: TGTGCCAGCAGTCAACACCCGGGTAATGAGCAGTTCTTC
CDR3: CASSQHPGNEQFF

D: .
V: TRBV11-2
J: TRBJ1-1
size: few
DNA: TGTGCCAGCAGCTTAACAGGTGTTAGAACTGAAGCTTTCTTT
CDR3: CASSLTGVRTEAFF

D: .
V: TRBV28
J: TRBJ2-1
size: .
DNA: TGTGCCAGCAGTTTAGTCGGGGTTGGACGGCCCGATGAGCAGTTCTTC
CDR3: CASSLVGVGRPDEQFF

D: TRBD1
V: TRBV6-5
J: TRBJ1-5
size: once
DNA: TGTGCCAGCAGTCCGCGACAGGGCAACCATCAGCCCCAGCATTTT
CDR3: CASSPRQGNHQPQHF

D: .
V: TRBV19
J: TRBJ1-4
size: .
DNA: TGTGCCAGTAGTATTAACGGGCAGGGGATTGAAAAACTGTTTTTT
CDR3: CASSINGQGIEKLFF

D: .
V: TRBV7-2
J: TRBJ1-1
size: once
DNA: TGTGCCAGCAGCTTAGTCGGGGGAGGGGAAGCTTTCTTT
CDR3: CASSLVGGGEAFF

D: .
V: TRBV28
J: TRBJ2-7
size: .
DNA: TGTGCCAGCAGTTCACTCATGGGACATAGGAACGAGCAGTACTTC
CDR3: CASSSLMGHRNEQYF

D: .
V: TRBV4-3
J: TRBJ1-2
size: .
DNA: TGCGCCAGCAGCCAAGATGTACTCATTAACTATGGCTACACCTTC
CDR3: CASSQDVLINYGYTF

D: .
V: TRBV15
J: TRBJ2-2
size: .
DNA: TGTGCCACCAGCAGAGATCTGACCGGGGAGCTGTTTTTT
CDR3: CATSRDLTGELFF

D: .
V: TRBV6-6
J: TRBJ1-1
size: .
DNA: TGTGCCAGCCACGGGGCAGGAATAAGTACTGAAGCTTTCTTT
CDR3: CASHGAGISTEAFF

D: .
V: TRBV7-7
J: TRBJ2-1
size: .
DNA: TGTGCCAGCAGCTCCGGGAATGAGCAGTTCTTC
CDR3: CASSSGNEQFF

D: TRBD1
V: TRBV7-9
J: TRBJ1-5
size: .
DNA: TGTGCCAGCAGCCCGAGGCGGGTGGGACAGGGGGATCAGCCCCAGCATTTT
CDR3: CASSPRRVGQGDQPQHF

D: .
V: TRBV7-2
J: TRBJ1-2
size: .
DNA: TGTGCCAGCAGCTTAGTGCCGGGATCGGGTGGCTACACCTTC
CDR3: CASSLVPGSGGYTF

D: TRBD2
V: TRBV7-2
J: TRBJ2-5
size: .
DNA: TGTGCCAGCAGTATAGGGAGGGAAGAGACCCAGTACTTC
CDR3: CASSIGREETQYF

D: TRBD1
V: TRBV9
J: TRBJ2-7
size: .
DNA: TGTGCCAGCAGCGTAGGGGACAGGGGGTTTTACGAGCAGTACTTC
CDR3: CASSVGDRGFYEQYF

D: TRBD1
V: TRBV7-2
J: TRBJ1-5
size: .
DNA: TGTGCCAGCAGCGCGGCCCCCGGGACAGGCACGAATCAGCCCCAGCATTTT
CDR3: CASSAAPGTGTNQPQHF

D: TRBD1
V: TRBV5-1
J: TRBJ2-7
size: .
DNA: TGCGCCAGCGGGGGGACAGGGGTACCCGAGCAGTACTTC
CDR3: CASGGTGVPEQYF

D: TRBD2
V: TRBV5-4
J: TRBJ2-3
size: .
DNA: TGTGCCAGCAGCTTGATGACTAGCGGGGGCTCCACAGATACGCAGTATTTT
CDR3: CASSLMTSGGSTDTQYF

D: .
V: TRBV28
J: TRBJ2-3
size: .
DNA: TGTGCCAGCAGTTTTGACAGCACAGATACGCAGTATTTT
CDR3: CASSFDSTDTQYF

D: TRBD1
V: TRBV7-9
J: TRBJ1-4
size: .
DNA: TGTGCCAGCAGCCCAGGGGTGGGACAGGAAAAACTGTTTTTT
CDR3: CASSPGVGQEKLFF

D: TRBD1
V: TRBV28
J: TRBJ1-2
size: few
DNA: TGTGCCAGCAACAGCGGACAGGGCGGAGGCTACACCTTC
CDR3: CASNSGQGGGYTF

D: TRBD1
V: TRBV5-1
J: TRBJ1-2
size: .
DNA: TGCGCCAGCAGCTTAGCCGGGACAGGGGGCCTTAAGTCTGATGGCTACACCTTC
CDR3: CASSLAGTGGLKSDGYTF

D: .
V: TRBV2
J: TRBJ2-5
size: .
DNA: TGTGCCAGCAGTGGGGTCCAAGAGACCCAGTACTTC
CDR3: CASSGVQETQYF

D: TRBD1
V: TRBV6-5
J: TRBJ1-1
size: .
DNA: TGTGCCAGCAGGGTCGAAGGGGGCAGGGGCACTGAAGCTTTCTTT
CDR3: CASRVEGGRGTEAFF

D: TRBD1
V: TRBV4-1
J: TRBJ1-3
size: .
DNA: TGCGCCAGCAGCGCCGTCGACAGGGTAAACACCATATATTTT
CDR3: CASSAVDRVNTIYF

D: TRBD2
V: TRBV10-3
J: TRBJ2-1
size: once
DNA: TGTGCCAACGCCCGGGGGGATCGGAATGAGCAGTTCTTC
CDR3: CANARGDRNEQFF